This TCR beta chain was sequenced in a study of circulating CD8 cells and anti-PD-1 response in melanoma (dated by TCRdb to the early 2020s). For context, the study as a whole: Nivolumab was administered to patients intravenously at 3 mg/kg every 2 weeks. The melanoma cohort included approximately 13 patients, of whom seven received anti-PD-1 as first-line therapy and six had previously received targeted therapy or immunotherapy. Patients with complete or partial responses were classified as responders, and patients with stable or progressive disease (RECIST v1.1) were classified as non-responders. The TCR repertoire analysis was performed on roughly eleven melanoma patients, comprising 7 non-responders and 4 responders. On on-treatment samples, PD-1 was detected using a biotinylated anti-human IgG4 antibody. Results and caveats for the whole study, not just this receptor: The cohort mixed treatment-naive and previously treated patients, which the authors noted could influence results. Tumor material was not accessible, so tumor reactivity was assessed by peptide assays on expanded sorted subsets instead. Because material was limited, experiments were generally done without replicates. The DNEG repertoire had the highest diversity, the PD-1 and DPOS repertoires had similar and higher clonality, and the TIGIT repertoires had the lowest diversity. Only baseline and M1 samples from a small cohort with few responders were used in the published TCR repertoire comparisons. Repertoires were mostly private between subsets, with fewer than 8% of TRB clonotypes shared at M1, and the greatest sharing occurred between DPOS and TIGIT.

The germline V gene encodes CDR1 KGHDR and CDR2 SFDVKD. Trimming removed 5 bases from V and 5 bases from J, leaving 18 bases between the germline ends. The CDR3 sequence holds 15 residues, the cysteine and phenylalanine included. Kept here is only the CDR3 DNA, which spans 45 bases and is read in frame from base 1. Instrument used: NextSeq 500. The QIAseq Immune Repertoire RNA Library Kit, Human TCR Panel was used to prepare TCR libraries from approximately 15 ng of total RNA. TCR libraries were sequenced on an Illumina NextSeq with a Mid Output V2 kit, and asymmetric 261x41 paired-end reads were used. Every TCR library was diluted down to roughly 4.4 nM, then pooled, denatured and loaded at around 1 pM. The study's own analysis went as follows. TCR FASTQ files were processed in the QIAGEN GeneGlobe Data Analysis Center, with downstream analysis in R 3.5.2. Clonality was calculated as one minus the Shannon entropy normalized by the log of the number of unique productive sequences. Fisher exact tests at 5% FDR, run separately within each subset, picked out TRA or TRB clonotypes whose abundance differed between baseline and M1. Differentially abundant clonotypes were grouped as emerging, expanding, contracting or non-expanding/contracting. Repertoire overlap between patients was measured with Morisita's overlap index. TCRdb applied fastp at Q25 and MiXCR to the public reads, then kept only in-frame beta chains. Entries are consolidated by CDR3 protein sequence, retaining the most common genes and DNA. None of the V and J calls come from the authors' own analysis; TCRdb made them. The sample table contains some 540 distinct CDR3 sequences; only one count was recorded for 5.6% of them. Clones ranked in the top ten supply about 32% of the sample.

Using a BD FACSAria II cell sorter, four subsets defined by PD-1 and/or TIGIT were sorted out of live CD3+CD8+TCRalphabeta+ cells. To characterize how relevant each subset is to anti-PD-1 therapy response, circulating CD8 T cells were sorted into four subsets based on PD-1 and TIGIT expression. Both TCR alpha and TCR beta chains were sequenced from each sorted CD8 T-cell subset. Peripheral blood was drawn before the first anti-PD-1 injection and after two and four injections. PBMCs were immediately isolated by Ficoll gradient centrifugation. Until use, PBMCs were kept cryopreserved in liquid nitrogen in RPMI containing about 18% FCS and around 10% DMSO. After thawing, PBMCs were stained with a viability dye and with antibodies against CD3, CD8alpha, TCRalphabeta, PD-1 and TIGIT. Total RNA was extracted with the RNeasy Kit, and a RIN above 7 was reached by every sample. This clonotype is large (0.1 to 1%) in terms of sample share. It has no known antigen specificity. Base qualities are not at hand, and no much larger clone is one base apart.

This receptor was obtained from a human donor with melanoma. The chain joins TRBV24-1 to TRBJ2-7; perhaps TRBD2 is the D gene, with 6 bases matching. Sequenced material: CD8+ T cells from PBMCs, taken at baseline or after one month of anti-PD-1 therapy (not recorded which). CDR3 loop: CATSAGTGGNDEQYF. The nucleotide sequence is TGTGCCACCAGTGCAGGGACCGGGGGAAACGACGAGCAGTACTTC.